This TCR beta chain stems from a study of blood T cell repertoires in COVID-19. Assay: immunoSEQ multiplex PCR; the TCRdb copy retains only in-frame clones and omits some. Of 150,000 or so clones listed, roughly nine tenths were seen once; the top ten hold 9.5% to 12%. Germline lookup yields CDR1 MGHDK and CDR2 SYGVNS. Germline trimming cut 6 bases from V and 4 bases from J; bases unmatched to any gene: 4. This CDR3 region has 14 residues. This sequence was found in a woman between 70 and 85 years old with COVID-19, enrolled during active disease. The sample consisted of peripheral blood. The chain has TRBV25-1 and TRBJ2-2; 8 bases are shared with TRBD1. This CDR3 reads CASRGTGRTGELFF. In DNA, the CDR3 is TGTGCCAGCAGAGGGACAGGACGCACCGGGGAGCTGTTTTTT. Variable domain in full (rest from reference TRBV25-1 and TRBJ2-2): EADIYQTPRYLVIGTGKKITLECSQTMGHDKMYWYQQDPGMELHLIHYSYGVNSTEKGDLSSESTVSRIRTEHFPLTLESARPSHTSQYLCASRGTGRTGELFFGEGSRLTVL.